This passage covers 26 T cell receptor beta chains from one sample sequenced in a study of T cells in Graves' hyperthyroidism and ophthalmopathy. Amplified TCR beta CDR3 regions derived from RNA transcripts. TCR CDR3 regions were first amplified by RT-PCR with HTBI primers. TCRdb independently ran MiXCR on the multiplex PCR reads; one entry per CDR3 protein. The sample holds 500,000 to 600,000 distinct CDR3 sequences, roughly 50% seen once. Sequencing was performed on peripheral blood or thyroid tissue (not recorded which). The receptors here all came from an adult woman with Graves' disease, either hyperthyroidism or ophthalmopathy (not recorded which).

The CDR3 is CASSTEGNGYGYTF. The CDR3, as DNA: TGTGCCAGCAGCACCGAGGGTAATGGCTATGGCTACACCTTC. V and J are TRBV11-2 and TRBJ1-2, with unresolved D. Per the germline V gene, CDR1 is SGHAT and CDR2 is FQNNGV. The CDR3 runs to 14 residues. Trimming cost V 5 bases and J 4 bases, with 14 bases left between them.

This clonotype was observed a handful of times. The J gene is TRBJ1-3, the V gene TRBV18; D is unclear. From germline, CDR1 is KGHSH and CDR2 LQKENI. This CDR3 spans 16 amino acids. Trimming removed 5 bases at V and 0 bases at J, with 14 bases between. DNA of the CDR3: TGTGCCAGCTCAGCCCGGGTAGAGAGCTCTGGAAACACCATATATTTT. Protein: CASSARVESSGNTIYF.

About this clonotype: One end of the junction is discordant with germline, which a read error may explain. The chain links TRBV7-2 to TRBJ2-7; TRBD1 might be the D (7 bases). There are 14 residues in the CDR3. Germline V CDR1 and CDR2: SGHTA, FQGNSA. CDR3 loop: CASSREQGAYEQYF. In nucleotides, the CDR3 is TGCGCCAGCAGCCGGGAGCAGGGGGCCTACGAGCAGTACTTC.

The chain couples TRBV7-9 to TRBJ1-1, with 8 bases identical to TRBD1. CDR3 length: 15 residues. Germline V lookup: CDR1 SEHNR, CDR2 FQNEAQ (reference sequence). With 1 base clipped from V and 5 bases from J, the junction kept 6 bases outside the gene matches. CDR3 DNA: TGTGCCAGCAGCTTAGGGTCAGGGGGCGTAACTGAAGCTTTCTTT. It yields the protein CASSLGSGGVTEAFF.

This sequence joins TRBV4-1 and TRBJ1-3, with TRBD1 as a possible D gene (5 bases). Germline assignment: CDR1 MGHRA and CDR2 YSYEKL. Trimming took 5 bases from V and 4 from J, leaving 15 bases between them. This CDR3 comprises 15 residues. CDR3 sequence (DNA): TGCGCCAGCAGCTCGCCCGGGACGGTAGGAAACACCATATATTTT. Protein sequence: CASSSPGTVGNTIYF.

There are many counts of this clonotype. The chain has TRBV5-1 and TRBJ1-4; D gene unclear. Trimming removed 2 bases at V and 0 bases at J, with 11 bases between. Looked up from germline, CDR1 is SGHRS and CDR2 is YFSETQ. CDR3 length: 16 amino acids. The CDR3 here is CASSFNTRATNEKLFF. The CDR3 bases are TGCGCCAGCAGCTTTAATACCAGAGCAACTAATGAAAAACTGTTTTTT.

This clonotype was picked up a small number of times. The chain recombines TRBV9 with TRBJ1-6; the D is unclear. V lost 9 bases, J lost 5 bases, and 9 bases lay in between. The CDR3 is 12 residues long. Germline loops: CDR1 SGDLS, CDR2 YYNGEE. The CDR3 nucleotides are TGTGCCACTATCTCTAATAATTCACCCCTCCACTTT. Protein: CATISNNSPLHF.

This clonotype was detected many times. V is TRBV20-1 and J is TRBJ1-1; D is perhaps TRBD1 (5 bases). The CDR3 sequence is 13 residues long. The V gene's germline CDR1 is DFQATT and CDR2 SNEGSKA (reference sequence). The germline V and J ends were trimmed by 6 bases and 0 bases, with 11 bases remaining between them. DNA of the CDR3: TGCAGTGCCGCCAGGGATATGAACACTGAAGCTTTCTTT. Translated, it gives CSAARDMNTEAFF.

This clonotype was seen at least ten times. The V call is TRBV6-5, the J call TRBJ2-6; no clear D. The germline gives CDR1 MNHEY, CDR2 SVGAGI. V was pared by 0 bases and J by 4 bases, with 13 bases between. CDR3 length: 17 amino acids. Written as DNA, the CDR3 is TGTGCCAGCAGTTACTCGAGACTTCTCCTCGGGGCCAACGTCCTGACTTTC. Translated, it gives CASSYSRLLLGANVLTF.

The chain carries TRBV5-1 and TRBJ1-1; TRBD1 matches at 7 bases. V dropped 4 bases and J dropped 7; count of bases not matched to a gene: 7. This CDR3 contains 13 residues. Per germline, CDR1 SGHRS and CDR2 YFSETQ. The CDR3 loop is CASSQGTVGEAFF. DNA for the CDR3: TGCGCCAGCAGCCAAGGGACAGTCGGTGAAGCTTTCTTT.

The J gene is TRBJ1-6, the V gene TRBV7-9; no clear D gene. Germline V CDR1 and CDR2: SEHNR, FQNEAQ (reference sequence). The CDR3 sequence is 12 residues long. V gave up 4 bases and J gave up 11 bases, with 9 bases separating them. CDR3 loop: CASSSVGAPLHF. The CDR3 DNA reads TGTGCCAGCAGCTCCGTCGGGGCACCCCTCCACTTT.

Remarks on this clonotype: A much larger clone lies one base from this, so it may be a read error. The chain combines TRBV25-1 with TRBJ2-6; no clear D. The length of the CDR3 is 13 residues. The V gene lost 7 bases and the J gene lost 3 bases, with 7 bases spanning the gap. CDR1 is MGHDK, CDR2 SYGVNS, per germline. CDR3 in DNA: TGTGCCAGCAACGGTGGTGGGGCCAACGTCCTGACTTTC. This encodes CASNGGGANVLTF.

The rearrangement links TRBV25-1 to TRBJ1-6, with TRBD1 matching 8 bases. With 6 bases clipped from V and 10 bases from J, the junction kept 11 bases outside the gene matches. CDR1 and CDR2 (germline): MGHDK, SYGVNS. The CDR3 covers 15 residues. CDR3 region: CASSLVGQGESPLHF. The CDR3 DNA is TGTGCCAGCAGCCTAGTAGGACAGGGAGAGTCACCCCTCCACTTT.

V gene TRBV2 combines with J gene TRBJ1-2, with D possibly TRBD1 on 5 matching bases. V was shortened by 8 bases and J by 12 bases, with 16 bases between the two germline ends. The CDR3 is 11 amino acids. From germline, CDR1 is SNHLY and CDR2 FYNNEI. The CDR3 region is CASGRGEVDTF. CDR3 coding DNA: TGTGCCAGCGGGAGGGGTGAGGTCGACACCTTC.

This clonotype appeared a few times. The rearrangement joins TRBV25-1 to TRBJ1-1, with 7 bases that match TRBD1. This CDR3 is 13 amino acids long. Germline V gene lookup returns CDR1 MGHDK and CDR2 SYGVNS. Trimming at V came to 6 bases and at J to 6 bases, leaving 7 bases not matched to a gene. In DNA form, the CDR3 reads TGTGCCAGCAGCTCCGACAGGGACGCTGAAGCTTTCTTT. Protein sequence: CASSSDRDAEAFF.

The sample holds a few counts of this clonotype. The junction and the germline gene differ at one end; a read error may be behind it. This chain joins TRBV5-1 and TRBJ2-7; 7 bases are shared with TRBD1. CDR1 is SGHRS and CDR2 is YFSETQ in the germline V gene. The CDR3 is 15 residues long. The CDR3 DNA follows: TGTGCCAGCAGCAAATACGACAGGGCCTCCTACGAGCAGTACTTC. Residues: CASSKYDRASYEQYF.

This chain links TRBV20-1 with TRBJ1-1; D ambiguous. This CDR3 is built from 15 residues. Germline CDR1 is DFQATT and CDR2 is SNEGSKA (reference sequence). V lost 3 bases, J lost 4 bases, and 18 bases lay in between. The CDR3 region is CSASPLIGGSTEAFF. The CDR3 DNA follows: TGCAGTGCTAGCCCCCTGATAGGCGGGAGCACTGAAGCTTTCTTT.

In this sample, this clonotype turned up a few times. The DNA of the CDR3 is TGTGCCAGCAGCTTAACTATTGACGCGAGAGCTTTCTTT. It codes for CASSLTIDARAFF. The rearrangement links TRBV11-2 to TRBJ1-1; D call uncertain. From germline, CDR1 is SGHAT and CDR2 FQNNGV. The germline V and J ends were trimmed by 2 bases and 10 bases, with 14 bases remaining between them. CDR3 length: 13 residues. Full variable domain (missing parts from reference TRBV11-2 and TRBJ1-1): EAGVAQSPRYKIIEKRQSVAFWCNPISGHATLYWYQQILGQGPKLLIQFQNNGVVDDSQLPKDRFSAERLKGVDSTLKIQPAKLEDSAVYLCASSLTIDARAFFGQGTRLTVV.

The chain is built from TRBV10-3 and TRBJ1-1, with a weak D call TRBD1 (5 bases). From germline, CDR1 is ENHRY and CDR2 SYGVKD. CDR3 size: 15 residues. The V and J ends lost 5 bases and 0 bases respectively, with 13 bases between them. In DNA, the CDR3 is TGTGCCATCAGTCAGGGACTGAGGGTGAACACTGAAGCTTTCTTT. Amino acid sequence: CAISQGLRVNTEAFF.

The table lists this clonotype with a few counts. The chain is built from TRBV15 and TRBJ1-5; D is perhaps TRBD1 (5 bases). V was pared by 5 bases and J by 4 bases, with 18 bases between. The length of the CDR3 is 16 residues. From germline, CDR1 is LNHNV and CDR2 YYDKDF (reference sequence). The CDR3 DNA reads as TGTGCCACCAGCGTTGAGATAGGGACGGGAAATCAGCCCCAGCATTTT. This encodes CATSVEIGTGNQPQHF.

This clonotype appeared many times. The chain carries TRBV9 and TRBJ1-1, with D possibly TRBD1 on 5 matching bases. CDR1 SGDLS and CDR2 YYNGEE come from the germline V gene. CDR3 length: 13 residues. Trimming stripped 4 bases from V and 4 bases from J, with 11 bases between. Here the CDR3 reads CASSPRGATEAFF. The CDR3, as DNA: TGTGCCAGCAGCCCAAGGGGCGCCACTGAAGCTTTCTTT.

The chain is built from TRBV7-6 and TRBJ2-5; D possibly corresponds to TRBD1 (7 bases). Trimming cost V 5 bases and J 7 bases, with 14 bases left between them. The CDR3 sequence is 13 residues long. The germline V gene encodes CDR1 SGHVS and CDR2 FNYEAQ. CDR3 region: CASSPGTAGTQYF. DNA for the CDR3: TGTGCCAGCAGCCCCGGGACAGCGGGGACCCAGTACTTC.

This clonotype was counted ten times or more. V is TRBV12-3 or TRBV12-4 and J is TRBJ2-7; the match to TRBD1 covers 10 bases. There are 14 residues in the CDR3. J lost 6 bases, V lost 4 bases, and 6 bases had no gene match. CDR3 DNA sequence: TGTGCCAGCAGTTGGAGACAGGGGGCTGCCGAGCAGTACTTC. Its protein is CASSWRQGAAEQYF.

This clonotype was counted only a few times. V usage is TRBV18 and J usage is TRBJ1-5, with D hard to call. CDR1 and CDR2 from the germline V gene are KGHSH and LQKENI. The germline V and J ends were trimmed by 3 bases and 6 bases, with 9 bases remaining between them. The CDR3 is 13 amino acids. The CDR3 DNA reads as TGTGCCAGCTCACCGGTAGGTTCTCAGCCCCAGCATTTT. Protein: CASSPVGSQPQHF.

This clonotype was picked up many times. The gene calls are TRBV7-9 and TRBJ2-2, with D hard to call. The germline gives CDR1 SEHNR, CDR2 FQNEAQ (reference sequence). The V end was cut by 5 bases, the J end by 7 bases, with 8 bases between. This CDR3 is 12 amino acids long. The CDR3 nucleotides are TGTGCCAGCAGCGCCGATCTCGGGGAGCTGTTTTTT. Amino acids: CASSADLGELFF.

The chain couples TRBV20-1 to TRBJ1-5, with a possible D match to TRBD1 (6 bases). CDR1 is DFQATT, CDR2 SNEGSKA, per germline (reference sequence). V was trimmed by 3 bases and J by 4 bases, leaving 13 bases between them. This CDR3 is 14 amino acids long. CDR3 DNA: TGCAGTGCTAGGTCCGGGACACCTAATCAGCCCCAGCATTTT. Amino acid sequence: CSARSGTPNQPQHF.